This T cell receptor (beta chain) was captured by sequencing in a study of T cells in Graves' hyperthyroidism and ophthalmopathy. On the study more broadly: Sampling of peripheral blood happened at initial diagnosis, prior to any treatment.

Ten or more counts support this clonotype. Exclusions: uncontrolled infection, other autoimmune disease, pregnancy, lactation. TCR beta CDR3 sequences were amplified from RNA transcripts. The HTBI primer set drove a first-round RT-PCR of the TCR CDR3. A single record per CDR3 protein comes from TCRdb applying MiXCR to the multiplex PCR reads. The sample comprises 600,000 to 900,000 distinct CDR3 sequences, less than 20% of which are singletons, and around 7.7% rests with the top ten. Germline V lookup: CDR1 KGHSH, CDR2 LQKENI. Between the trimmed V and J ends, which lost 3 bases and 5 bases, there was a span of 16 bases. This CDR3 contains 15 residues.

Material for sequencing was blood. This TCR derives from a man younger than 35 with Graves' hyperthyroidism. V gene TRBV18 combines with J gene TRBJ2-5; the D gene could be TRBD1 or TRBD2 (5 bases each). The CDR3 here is CASSPLGTTRETQYF. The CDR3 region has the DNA TGTGCCAGCTCACCCCTAGGGACCACCCGGGAGACCCAGTACTTC.